This paragraph reports one T cell receptor (beta chain). Its matching antigen is unknown. Once graft tissue had been processed, intraepithelial and lamina propria lymphocytes were released. Using immunoSEQ multiplex PCR, the repertoire was profiled, and TCRdb retains in-frame clones only, with some absent. Among nearly 7,500 clones, 55% to 70% were seen once, and the ten largest hold 20%. These data come from a study of graft-versus-host responses after intestinal transplantation. Overall study: Anti-thymocyte globulin induction was given to all recipients, followed by tacrolimus and steroids for two to four years.

Findings and caveats of the study: An association linked early post-transplant HvG declines with peak circulating GvH clone levels.

This clonotype originated in a human patient who received an intestinal transplant, so some T cells may come from the graft donor. The sample consisted of ileum tissue, taken approximately 240 days after intestinal transplantation.

The CDR3 reads CASSLGEGIAKNTDTQYF. In DNA form, the CDR3 reads TGTGCCAGCAGCTTGGGAGAGGGTATTGCCAAGAACACAGATACGCAGTATTTT. The chain couples TRBV11-1 to TRBJ2-3; a possible D gene is TRBD2 (5 bases). Trimming left V 3 bases short and J 2 bases short, with 21 bases between. The CDR3 consists of 18 residues. The V gene's germline CDR1 is SGHAT and CDR2 FQDESV (reference sequence).